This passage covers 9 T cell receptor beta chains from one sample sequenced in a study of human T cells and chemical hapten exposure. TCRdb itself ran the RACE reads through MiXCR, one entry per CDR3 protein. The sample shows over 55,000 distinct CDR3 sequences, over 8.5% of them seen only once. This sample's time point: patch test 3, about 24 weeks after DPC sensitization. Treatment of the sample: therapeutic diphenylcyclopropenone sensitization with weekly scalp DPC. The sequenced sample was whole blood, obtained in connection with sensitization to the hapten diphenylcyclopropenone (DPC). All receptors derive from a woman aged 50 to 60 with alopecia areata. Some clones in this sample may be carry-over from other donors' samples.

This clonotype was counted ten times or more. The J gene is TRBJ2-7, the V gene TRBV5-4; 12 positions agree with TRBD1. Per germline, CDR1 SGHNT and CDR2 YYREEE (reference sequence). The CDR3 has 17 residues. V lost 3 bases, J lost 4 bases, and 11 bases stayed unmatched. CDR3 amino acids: CASSSPGQGAVGYEQYF. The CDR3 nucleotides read TGTGCCAGCAGCTCCCCGGGACAGGGGGCAGTAGGATACGAGCAGTACTTC.

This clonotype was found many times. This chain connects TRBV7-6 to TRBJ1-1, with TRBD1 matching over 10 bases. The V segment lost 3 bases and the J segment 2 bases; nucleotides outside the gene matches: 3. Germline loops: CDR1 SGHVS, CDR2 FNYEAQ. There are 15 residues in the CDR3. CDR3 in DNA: TGTGCCAGCAGCTTGTGGACAGGGGGAAACACTGAAGCTTTCTTT. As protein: CASSLWTGGNTEAFF.

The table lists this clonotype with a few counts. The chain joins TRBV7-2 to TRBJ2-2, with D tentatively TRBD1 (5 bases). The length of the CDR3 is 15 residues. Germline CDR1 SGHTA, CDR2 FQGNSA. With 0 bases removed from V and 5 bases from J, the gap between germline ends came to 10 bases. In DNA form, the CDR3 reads TGTGCCAGCAGCTTAGCGCTTTCAGGGACCGGGGAGCTGTTTTTT. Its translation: CASSLALSGTGELFF.

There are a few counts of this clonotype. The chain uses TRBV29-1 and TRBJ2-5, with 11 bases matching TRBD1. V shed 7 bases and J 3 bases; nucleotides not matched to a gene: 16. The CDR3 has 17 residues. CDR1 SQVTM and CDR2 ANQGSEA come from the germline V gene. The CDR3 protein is CSAPNADRGLGKETQYF. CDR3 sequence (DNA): TGCAGCGCCCCAAACGCGGACAGGGGGCTAGGAAAAGAGACCCAGTACTTC.

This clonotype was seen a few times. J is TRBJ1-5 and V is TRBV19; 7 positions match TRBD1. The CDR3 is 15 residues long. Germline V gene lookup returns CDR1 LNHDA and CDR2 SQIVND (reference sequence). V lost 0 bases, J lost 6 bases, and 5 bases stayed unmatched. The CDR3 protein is CASSIEGQGVQPQHF. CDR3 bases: TGTGCCAGTAGTATAGAAGGGCAGGGGGTTCAGCCCCAGCATTTT.

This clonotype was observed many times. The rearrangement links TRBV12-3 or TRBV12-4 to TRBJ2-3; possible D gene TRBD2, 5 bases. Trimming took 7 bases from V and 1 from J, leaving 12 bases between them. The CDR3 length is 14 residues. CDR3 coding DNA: TGTGCCAGCATTCGGTACGGGGGCACAGATACGCAGTATTTT. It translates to CASIRYGGTDTQYF.

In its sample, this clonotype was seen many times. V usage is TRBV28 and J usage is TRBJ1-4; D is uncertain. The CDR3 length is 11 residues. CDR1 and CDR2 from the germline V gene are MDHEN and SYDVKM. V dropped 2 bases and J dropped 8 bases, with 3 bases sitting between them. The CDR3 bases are TGTGCCAGCAGTTTAGAGGAAAAACTGTTTTTT. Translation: CASSLEEKLFF.

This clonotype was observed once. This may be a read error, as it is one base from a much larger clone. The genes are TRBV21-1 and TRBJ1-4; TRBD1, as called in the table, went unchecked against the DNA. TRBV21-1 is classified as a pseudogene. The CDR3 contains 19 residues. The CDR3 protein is CVSSKSGPRIFPLNEKLFF. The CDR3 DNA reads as TGTGTCAGCAGCAAGTCCGGACCGCGGATTTTCCCCCTTAATGAAAAACTGTTTTTT.

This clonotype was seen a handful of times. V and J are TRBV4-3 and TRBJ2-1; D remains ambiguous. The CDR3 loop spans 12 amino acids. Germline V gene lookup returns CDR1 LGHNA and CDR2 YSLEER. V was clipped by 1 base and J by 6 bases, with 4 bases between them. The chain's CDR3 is CASSQGSNEQFF. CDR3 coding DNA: TGCGCCAGCAGCCAAGGGAGCAATGAGCAGTTCTTC.